Each of the 22 T cell receptor beta chains below was sequenced from the same sample in a study of T cells in Graves' hyperthyroidism and ophthalmopathy. TCR beta CDR3 regions were amplified from RNA. During a first-round RT-PCR of the TCR CDR3, the HTBI primer set was used. One entry per CDR3 protein, called by TCRdb with MiXCR from the multiplex PCR reads. The table has a few hundred thousand distinct CDR3 sequences, approximately 15% seen once. Specimen: blood. The receptors were sampled from a woman under 40 with Graves' hyperthyroidism.

This clonotype was seen many times. The gene calls are TRBV4-3 and TRBJ2-7; no clear D gene. The CDR3 runs 14 residues. V was shortened by 2 bases and J by 2 bases, with 10 bases between the two germline ends. From germline, CDR1 is LGHNA and CDR2 YSLEER. The CDR3 coding sequence is TGCGCCAGCAGCCAATTCGGTGGCCCCTACGAGCAGTACTTC. Translated, it gives CASSQFGGPYEQYF.

The V call is TRBV10-3, the J call TRBJ2-1; D ambiguous. V lost 8 bases and J lost 5, with 10 bases in between. CDR1 is ENHRY and CDR2 is SYGVKD in the germline V gene. The CDR3 has 12 amino acids. CDR3 coding DNA: TGTGCCATCTGGAAGCCGAACAATGAGCAGTTCTTC. Translation gives CAIWKPNNEQFF.

V usage is TRBV9 and J usage is TRBJ2-1; 8 bases are shared with TRBD2. CDR1 is SGDLS and CDR2 is YYNGEE in the germline V gene. The CDR3 is made up of 15 amino acids. The V gene end was trimmed by 0 bases and the J gene end by 4 bases; junction bases not matched to a gene: 3. The CDR3 DNA is TGTGCCAGCAGCGTAGACGGGGGGGGGTACAATGAGCAGTTCTTC. Its translation is CASSVDGGGYNEQFF.

The table lists this clonotype with a few counts. The rearrangement joins TRBV25-1 to TRBJ1-2; TRBD1 matches 8 bases. Trimming took 6 bases from V and 6 from J; bases not matched to a gene: 6. The CDR3 spans 13 residues. Per germline, CDR1 MGHDK and CDR2 SYGVNS. CDR3 region: CASRGDRSDGYTF. Here the CDR3 DNA reads TGTGCCAGCAGGGGGGACAGGAGTGATGGCTACACCTTC.

This rearrangement joins TRBV27 to TRBJ1-1, with no clear D. Germline CDR1 reads MNHEY; CDR2 reads SMNVEV (reference sequence). The CDR3 is made up of 14 amino acids. Trimming left V 3 bases short and J 2 bases short, with 10 bases between. In DNA form, the CDR3 reads TGTGCCAGCAGTTTGGGGTCAATTAACACTGAAGCTTTCTTT. Residues: CASSLGSINTEAFF.

This clonotype was seen many times. V is TRBV11-2 and J is TRBJ2-7; 15 positions agree with TRBD2. The CDR3 has 16 residues. Germline V CDR1 and CDR2: SGHAT, FQNNGV. V lost 3 bases, J lost 7 bases, and 7 bases stayed unmatched. The CDR3 DNA sequence: TGTGCCAGCAGCTTGGGGACTAGCGGGAGGTCGGGAGAGCAGTACTTC. Translation gives CASSLGTSGRSGEQYF. The variable domain in full, with the rest retrieved from reference TRBV11-2 and TRBJ2-7, is EAGVAQSPRYKIIEKRQSVAFWCNPISGHATLYWYQQILGQGPKLLIQFQNNGVVDDSQLPKDRFSAERLKGVDSTLKIQPAKLEDSAVYLCASSLGTSGRSGEQYFGPGTRLTVT.

This chain's CDR3 is CASSQLSGQEASTLHF. As DNA, the CDR3 is TGCGCCAGCAGCCAACTATCGGGACAGGAGGCCTCCACCCTCCACTTT. The gene calls are TRBV4-1 and TRBJ1-6; the match to TRBD1 covers 8 bases. Germline values: CDR1 MGHRA, CDR2 YSYEKL. Trimming took 2 bases from V and 14 from J; bases not matched to a gene: 14. The CDR3 has 16 amino acids.

This sequence joins TRBV12-3 or TRBV12-4 and TRBJ2-3; tentative D call: TRBD1 (7 bases). Deletions cut 5 bases from V and 4 bases from J, with 28 bases between. The length of the CDR3 is 19 residues. The CDR3 region is CASSHTGTVNERLADTQYF. The CDR3, as DNA: TGTGCCAGCAGTCACACCGGGACAGTCAATGAAAGACTAGCAGATACGCAGTATTTT.

This clonotype was recorded a few times. The chain is built from TRBV9 and TRBJ2-1; D not resolved. CDR3 length equals 16 residues. Trimming took off 3 bases at V and 6 bases at J, with 19 bases between the two ends. The germline V gene has CDR1 SGDLS and CDR2 YYNGEE. The CDR3 DNA is TGTGCCAGCAGCGCCCGGTCCTTTTTACCTACCAATGAGCAGTTCTTC. Translated: CASSARSFLPTNEQFF. Variable domain in full (rest from reference TRBV9 and TRBJ2-1): DSGVTQTPKHLITATGQRVTLRCSPRSGDLSVYWYQQSLDQGLQFLIQYYNGEERAKGNILERFSAQQFPDLHSELNLSSLELGDSALYFCASSARSFLPTNEQFFGPGTRLTVL.

There are many counts of this clonotype. The V call is TRBV30, the J call TRBJ2-7, with 12 bases lining up with TRBD2. Germline CDR1 reads GTSNPN; CDR2 reads SVGIG (reference sequence). The junction had 9 bases not matched to a gene; V was cut back by 3 bases and J by 3 bases. The CDR3 extends over 16 amino acids. Here the CDR3 DNA reads TGTGCCTGGAGGCTAGCGGGAGGGCGCCAATACTACGAGCAGTACTTC. It codes for CAWRLAGGRQYYEQYF.

The table lists this clonotype with a few counts. The gene calls are TRBV19 and TRBJ1-2; D is perhaps TRBD1 (6 bases). Germline CDR1 and CDR2: LNHDA and SQIVND (reference sequence). V lost 3 bases and J lost 2, with 13 bases in between. This CDR3 has 15 amino acids. The CDR3 sequence: CASSIYKGGNYGYTF. CDR3 nucleotides: TGTGCCAGTAGTATTTATAAAGGGGGAAACTATGGCTACACCTTC. The full variable domain, completed using reference TRBV19 and TRBJ1-2, is DGGITQSPKYLFRKEGQNVTLSCEQNLNHDAMYWYRQDPGQGLRLIYYSQIVNDFQKGDIAEGYSVSREKKESFPLTVTSAQKNPTAFYLCASSIYKGGNYGYTFGSGTRLTVV.

J is TRBJ2-3 and V is TRBV5-1, with 10 bases aligning to TRBD2. From germline, CDR1 is SGHRS and CDR2 YFSETQ. Losses at the gene ends were 4 bases for V and 0 bases for J; bases not matched to a gene: 11. This CDR3 is 18 amino acids long. The CDR3 loop reads CASSTRLAGGPSTDTQYF. In DNA, the CDR3 is TGCGCCAGCAGCACCAGATTAGCGGGAGGACCTAGCACAGATACGCAGTATTTT.

This clonotype was counted at least ten times. The chain links TRBV12-3 or TRBV12-4 to TRBJ2-7, with a possible D match to TRBD2 (6 bases). V lost 3 bases and J 6 bases, leaving 12 bases between the germline ends. The CDR3 is made up of 13 amino acids. Here the CDR3 reads CASSFSGEGEQYF. CDR3 coding DNA: TGTGCCAGCAGTTTCTCGGGAGAGGGCGAGCAGTACTTC.

The chain employs TRBV7-8 and TRBJ2-7, with D perhaps matching TRBD2 (7 bases). CDR3 size: 15 residues. The germline gives CDR1 SGHVS, CDR2 FQNEAQ. Trimming cost V 5 bases and J 2 bases, with 16 bases left between them. CDR3: CASSPRGGGPYEQYF. The DNA of the CDR3 is TGTGCCAGCAGCCCCCGAGGGGGGGGGCCCTACGAGCAGTACTTC.

Regarding this clonotype: The germline gene is not matched at one end of the junction; a read error may be the cause. The genes are TRBV12-3 or TRBV12-4 and TRBJ2-1; tentatively, D is TRBD2 (6 bases). The CDR3 is 15 residues long. The CDR3 DNA is TGTGCCGGCAGTTTAGCCGGGAGCTCCTACAATGAGCAGTTCTTC. Protein: CAGSLAGSSYNEQFF.

This clonotype came up many times. The chain couples TRBV12-5 to TRBJ2-1; 7 bases align to TRBD2. The length of the CDR3 is 15 residues. Germline loops: CDR1 LGHNT, CDR2 FRNRAP. The ends lost 6 bases at V and 7 bases at J; junction bases unmatched: 12. The CDR3: CASGLGPAGYNEQFF. CDR3 coding DNA: TGTGCTAGTGGACTTGGTCCAGCGGGATATAATGAGCAGTTCTTC.

The chain employs TRBV29-1 and TRBJ1-2, with D hard to call. The CDR3 has 13 residues. The V and J ends lost 4 bases and 4 bases respectively, with 13 bases between them. Germline assignment: CDR1 SQVTM and CDR2 ANQGSEA. This chain's CDR3 is CSVVTEEAYGYTF. The CDR3 DNA reads as TGCAGCGTTGTGACGGAGGAGGCCTATGGCTACACCTTC. The complete variable domain, with remaining parts taken from reference TRBV29-1 and TRBJ1-2, reads SAVISQKPSRDICQRGTSLTIQCQVDSQVTMMFWYRQQPGQSLTLIATANQGSEATYESGFVIDKFPISRPNLTFSTLTVSNMSPEDSSIYLCSVVTEEAYGYTFGSGTRLTVV.

This clonotype appeared many times. The chain combines TRBV5-1 with TRBJ1-5; 10 positions agree with TRBD1. The V gene end was trimmed by 0 bases and the J gene end by 2 bases; junction bases not matched to a gene: 2. This CDR3 spans 16 amino acids. CDR1 and CDR2 from the germline V gene are SGHRS and YFSETQ. The CDR3, as DNA: TGCGCCAGCAGCTTGGACGGACAGGGGGGCAATCAGCCCCAGCATTTT. Protein product: CASSLDGQGGNQPQHF.

This clonotype appeared many times. The V call is TRBV6-5, the J call TRBJ2-1; TRBD1 agrees at 7 bases. The germline gives CDR1 MNHEY, CDR2 SVGAGI. The CDR3 length is 17 residues. V trimming: 0 bases; J trimming: 4 bases; junction bases outside the gene matches: 9. CDR3 in amino acids: CASSYSIGDSKYNEQFF. The DNA for the CDR3 is TGTGCCAGCAGTTACTCGATCGGGGACAGTAAATACAATGAGCAGTTCTTC.

The sample holds many counts of this clonotype. The J gene is TRBJ2-1, the V gene TRBV6-1; TRBD2 aligns across 8 bases. This CDR3 is built from 15 residues. With 7 bases clipped from V and 7 bases from J, the junction kept 12 bases outside the gene matches. Germline V gene data show CDR1 as MNHNS and CDR2 as SASEGT. The CDR3 DNA reads as TGTGCCAGCACCGGAGGACTAGCTAAGGGTAATGAGCAGTTCTTC. This translates into CASTGGLAKGNEQFF.

The rearrangement joins TRBV28 to TRBJ1-6, with D maybe TRBD1 (5 bases). This CDR3 is 12 amino acids long. Deletions cut 6 bases from V and 9 bases from J, with 9 bases between. In germline, CDR1 is MDHEN, CDR2 SYDVKM. The CDR3 reads CASSPDTSPLHF. CDR3 in DNA: TGTGCCAGCAGCCCGGACACTTCACCCCTCCACTTT. Filled out from reference TRBV28 and TRBJ1-6, the complete variable domain reads DVKVTQSSRYLVKRTGEKVFLECVQDMDHENMFWYRQDPGLGLRLIYFSYDVKMKEKGDIPEGYSVSREKKERFSLILESASTNQTSMYLCASSPDTSPLHFGNGTRLTVT.

This clonotype was detected ten times or more. J is TRBJ1-1 and V is TRBV6-5; no clear D gene. The CDR3 spans 13 residues. The V gene lost 3 bases and the J gene lost 3 bases, with 8 bases spanning the gap. Germline CDR1 MNHEY, CDR2 SVGAGI. CDR3 protein: CASSYTVYTEAFF. The CDR3, as DNA: TGTGCCAGCAGTTATACGGTTTACACTGAAGCTTTCTTT.